This T cell receptor (beta chain) was recorded in a study of blood T cell repertoires in COVID-19. Background on the study: Acute and convalescent COVID-19 specimens originated in the United States, Italy and Spain. The cDNA or gDNA used as material had been derived from T cells, B-cell-depleted T cells, or PBMCs.

Patients in Seattle were enrolled during active infection, then followed longitudinally. Assay: immunoSEQ multiplex PCR; the TCRdb copy retains only in-frame clones and omits some. This table holds about 300,000 clones, over 75% found once. The sequence came from a woman aged 25 to 39 with COVID-19, enrolled during active disease. The sequencing input was peripheral blood.

The CDR3 loop reads CATSRDQEKLFF. Written as DNA, the CDR3 is TGTGCCACCAGCAGAGATCAGGAAAAACTGTTTTTT. This rearrangement joins TRBV15 to TRBJ1-4; D is undetermined. The length of the CDR3 is 12 residues. V shed 0 bases and J shed 8 bases, with 4 bases lying between them. The germline V gene has CDR1 LNHNV and CDR2 YYDKDF (reference sequence).